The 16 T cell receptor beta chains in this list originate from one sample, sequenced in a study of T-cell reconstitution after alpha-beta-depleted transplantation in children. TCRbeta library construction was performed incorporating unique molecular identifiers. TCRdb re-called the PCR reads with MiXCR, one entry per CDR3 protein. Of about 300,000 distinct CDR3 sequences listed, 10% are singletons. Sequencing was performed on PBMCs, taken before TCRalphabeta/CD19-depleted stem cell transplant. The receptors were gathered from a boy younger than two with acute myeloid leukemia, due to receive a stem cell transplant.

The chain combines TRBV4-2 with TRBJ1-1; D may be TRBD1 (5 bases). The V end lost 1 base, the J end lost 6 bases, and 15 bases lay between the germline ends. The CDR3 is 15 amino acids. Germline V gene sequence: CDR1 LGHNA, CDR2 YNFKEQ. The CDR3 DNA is TGTGCCAGCAGCCAAGCCCCGGGGCTGGGAGCTGAAGCTTTCTTT. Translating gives CASSQAPGLGAEAFF.

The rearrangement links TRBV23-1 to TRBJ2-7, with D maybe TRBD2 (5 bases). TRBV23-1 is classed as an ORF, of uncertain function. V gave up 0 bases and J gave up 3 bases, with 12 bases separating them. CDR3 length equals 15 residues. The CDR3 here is CASSQSKTNDYEQYF. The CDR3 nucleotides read TGCGCCAGCAGTCAATCGAAGACTAACGACTACGAGCAGTACTTC.

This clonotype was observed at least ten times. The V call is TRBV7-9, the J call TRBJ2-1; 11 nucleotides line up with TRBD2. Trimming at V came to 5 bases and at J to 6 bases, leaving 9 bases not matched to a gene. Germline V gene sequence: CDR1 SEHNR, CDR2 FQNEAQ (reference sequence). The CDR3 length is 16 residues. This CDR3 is CASSPPLAGVTNEQFF. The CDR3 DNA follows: TGTGCCAGCAGCCCTCCACTAGCGGGAGTTACCAATGAGCAGTTCTTC.

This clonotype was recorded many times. CDR3 nucleotides: TGCGCCAGCAGTGTGGGGCAGGGTTGGAGGAACACTGAAGCTTTCTTT. This codes for CASSVGQGWRNTEAFF. This chain connects TRBV10-2 to TRBJ1-1, with D tentatively TRBD1 (5 bases). Germline V lookup: CDR1 WSHSY, CDR2 SAAADI. CDR3 length: 16 residues. V dropped 4 bases and J dropped 1 base, with 16 bases sitting between them.

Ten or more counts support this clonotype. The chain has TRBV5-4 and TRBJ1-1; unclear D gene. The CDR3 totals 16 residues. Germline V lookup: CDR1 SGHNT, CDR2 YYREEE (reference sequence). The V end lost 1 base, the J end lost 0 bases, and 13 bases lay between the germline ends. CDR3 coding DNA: TGTGCCAGCAGCTTGACCCTGACACAAATGAACACTGAAGCTTTCTTT. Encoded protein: CASSLTLTQMNTEAFF.

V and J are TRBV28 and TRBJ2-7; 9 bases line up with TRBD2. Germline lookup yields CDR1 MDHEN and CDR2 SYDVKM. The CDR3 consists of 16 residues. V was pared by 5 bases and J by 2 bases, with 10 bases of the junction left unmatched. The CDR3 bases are TGTGCCAGCAGTCCCCCGAGGAGCGGGAGGCCCTACGAGCAGTACTTC. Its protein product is CASSPPRSGRPYEQYF.

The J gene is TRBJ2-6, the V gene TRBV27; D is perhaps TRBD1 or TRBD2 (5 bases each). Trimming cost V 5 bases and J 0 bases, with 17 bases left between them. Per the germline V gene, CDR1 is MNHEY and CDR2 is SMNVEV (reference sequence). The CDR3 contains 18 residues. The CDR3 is CASSGRTPGTSGANVLTF. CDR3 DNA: TGTGCCAGCAGTGGACGGACGCCAGGGACCTCTGGGGCCAACGTCCTGACTTTC. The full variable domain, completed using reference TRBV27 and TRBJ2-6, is EAQVTQNPRYLITVTGKKLTVTCSQNMNHEYMSWYRQDPGLGLRQIYYSMNVEVTDKGDVPEGYKVSRKEKRNFPLILESPSPNQTSLYFCASSGRTPGTSGANVLTFGAGSRLTVL.

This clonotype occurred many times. The CDR3 sequence: CASSLIPPDTQYF. The CDR3 DNA follows: TGTGCCAGCAGCTTAATACCCCCAGATACGCAGTATTTT. V and J are TRBV13 and TRBJ2-3; D gene unclear. Germline CDR1 reads PRHDT; CDR2 reads FYEKMQ (reference sequence). V was trimmed by 2 bases and J by 4 bases, leaving 7 bases between them. The CDR3 extends over 13 amino acids.

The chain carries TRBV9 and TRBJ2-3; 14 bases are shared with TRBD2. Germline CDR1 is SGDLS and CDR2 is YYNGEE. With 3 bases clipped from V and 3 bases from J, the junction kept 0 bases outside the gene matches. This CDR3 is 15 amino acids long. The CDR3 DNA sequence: TGTGCCAGCAGCGGGACTAGCGGGAGGACAGATACGCAGTATTTT. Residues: CASSGTSGRTDTQYF.

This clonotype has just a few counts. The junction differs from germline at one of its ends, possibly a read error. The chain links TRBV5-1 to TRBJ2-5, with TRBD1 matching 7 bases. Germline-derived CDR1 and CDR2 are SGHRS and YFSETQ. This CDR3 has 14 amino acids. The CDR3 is CSSSSGTVKETQYF. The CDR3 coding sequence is TGCTCCAGCAGCTCCGGGACAGTAAAAGAGACCCAGTACTTC.

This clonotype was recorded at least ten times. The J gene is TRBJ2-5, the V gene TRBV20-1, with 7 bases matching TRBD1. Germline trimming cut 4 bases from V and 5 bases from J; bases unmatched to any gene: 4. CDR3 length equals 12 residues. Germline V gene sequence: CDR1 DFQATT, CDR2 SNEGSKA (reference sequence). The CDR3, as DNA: TGCAGTGCTAAGGGGGCAGGGGAGACCCAGTACTTC. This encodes CSAKGAGETQYF.

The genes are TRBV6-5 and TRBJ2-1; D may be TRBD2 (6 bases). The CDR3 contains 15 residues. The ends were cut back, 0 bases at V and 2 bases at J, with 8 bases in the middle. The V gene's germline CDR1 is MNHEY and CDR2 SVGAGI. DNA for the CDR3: TGTGCCAGCAGTTACTCGGGACTTACCTACAATGAGCAGTTCTTC. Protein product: CASSYSGLTYNEQFF.

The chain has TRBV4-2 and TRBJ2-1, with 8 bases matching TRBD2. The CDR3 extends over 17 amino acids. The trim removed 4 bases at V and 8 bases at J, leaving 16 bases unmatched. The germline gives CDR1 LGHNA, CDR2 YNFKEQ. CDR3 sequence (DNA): TGTGCCAGCAGCCTCCTCCATCGGGGGGGGGGTAGCTATGAGCAGTTCTTC. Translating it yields CASSLLHRGGGSYEQFF.

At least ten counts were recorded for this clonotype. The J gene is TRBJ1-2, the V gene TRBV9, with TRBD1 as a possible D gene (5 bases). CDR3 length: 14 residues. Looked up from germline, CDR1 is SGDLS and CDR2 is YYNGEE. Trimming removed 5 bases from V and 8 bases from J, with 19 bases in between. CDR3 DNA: TGTGCCAGCAGTCCGGGACGCCCTTCGGGGGGCTACACCTTC. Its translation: CASSPGRPSGGYTF.

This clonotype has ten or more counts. The CDR3 protein is CASSPPVAGGQSSYNEQFF. In DNA, the CDR3 is TGTGCCAGCTCACCACCGGTAGCGGGGGGCCAGAGCTCCTACAATGAGCAGTTCTTC. The chain is built from TRBV18 and TRBJ2-1; 10 bases line up with TRBD2. Unmatched junction bases numbered 8, after V lost 0 bases and J lost 0 bases. This CDR3 comprises 19 residues. Germline CDR1 KGHSH, CDR2 LQKENI.

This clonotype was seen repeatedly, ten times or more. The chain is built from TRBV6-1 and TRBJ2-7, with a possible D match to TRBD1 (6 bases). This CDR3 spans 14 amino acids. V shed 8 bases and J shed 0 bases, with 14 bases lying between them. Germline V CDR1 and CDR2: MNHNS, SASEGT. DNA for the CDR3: TGTGCCAGCGGCGGACAGTTAAGCTCCTACGAGCAGTACTTC. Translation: CASGGQLSSYEQYF.